This record covers a single T cell receptor beta chain. As yet, its antigen is unknown. MiXCR was run by TCRdb on the 5' RACE reads, yielding one entry per CDR3 protein. Among about 53,000 distinct CDR3 sequences, 12% were seen once, and the ten largest hold just over 2.5%. The sample is drawn from a study of early T cells in non-severe SARS-CoV-2 infection. Study-level background: Bulk RNA isolated from unsorted whole blood underwent sequencing; chains were not paired.

The CDR3 contains 15 residues. Trimming pared 3 bases from V and 2 bases from J, leaving 12 bases between. Germline V CDR1 and CDR2: MDHEN, SYDVKM. Study-wide findings and caveats: Private and CD4 specificities were missed by VDJdb matching, which favored anti-spike CD8 responses.

The input for sequencing was whole blood, taken at baseline. The TCR comes from an adult who was a healthcare worker with PCR-confirmed SARS-CoV-2 infection or an uninfected control (not recorded which). The rearrangement uses TRBV28 and TRBJ2-3; D is possibly TRBD2 (7 bases). The CDR3 loop reads CASSFGGRNTDTQYF. For the CDR3, the DNA is TGTGCCAGCAGTTTCGGGGGGCGGAACACAGATACGCAGTATTTT. The full variable domain, its missing parts supplied by reference TRBV28 and TRBJ2-3, is DVKVTQSSRYLVKRTGEKVFLECVQDMDHENMFWYRQDPGLGLRLIYFSYDVKMKEKGDIPEGYSVSREKKERFSLILESASTNQTSMYLCASSFGGRNTDTQYFGPGTRLTVL.